The 20 T cell receptor beta chains listed next were all sequenced from one sample in a study of T cell responses to AZD1222 COVID-19 vaccine. Profiling relied on immunoSEQ multiplex PCR, and the TCRdb table lists in-frame clones only, not all of them. The data contain 100,000 or so clones, roughly nine tenths of them singletons. Here the sequenced sample was peripheral blood, taken on day 0 of AZD1222 vaccination. These receptor sequences come from an adult in good health.

The chain links TRBV7-9 to TRBJ1-3, with 9 positions matching TRBD1. V trimming: 5 bases; J trimming: 0 bases; junction bases outside the gene matches: 2. The CDR3 loop spans 15 amino acids. Germline V CDR1 and CDR2: SEHNR, FQNEAQ (reference sequence). CDR3 sequence reads: CASSRTGDSGNTIYF. For the CDR3, the DNA is TGTGCCAGCAGCCGGACAGGGGACTCTGGAAACACCATATATTTT.

This clone occurred once. This chain links TRBV12-3 or TRBV12-4 with TRBJ1-1; a weak D match, TRBD1 (6 bases). The CDR3 runs to 13 residues. Trimming removed 5 bases at V and 1 base at J, with 8 bases between. The CDR3 DNA reads TGTGCCAGCAGTATACAGGGGAACACTGAAGCTTTCTTT. Translated: CASSIQGNTEAFF.

J is TRBJ1-2 and V is TRBV4-1; D remains unclear. Between the trimmed V and J ends, which lost 3 bases and 8 bases, there was a span of 19 bases. The CDR3 length is 15 residues. Germline CDR1 MGHRA, CDR2 YSYEKL. In DNA form, the CDR3 reads TGCGCCAGCAGCCAGGGAGAGACATTCGGTGGGGGCTACACCTTC. The encoded protein is CASSQGETFGGGYTF.

In nucleotides, the CDR3 is TGTGCCAGCAGCCCTCAGGGAGGAAGACTGTTTTTT. It codes for CASSPQGGRLFF. The chain employs TRBV6-6 and TRBJ1-4; D is perhaps TRBD1 (5 bases). V lost 6 bases and J lost 13, with 15 bases in between. The CDR3 extends over 12 amino acids. CDR1 is MNHNY and CDR2 is SVGAGI in the germline V gene (reference sequence).

V is TRBV11-3 and J is TRBJ2-1; unclear D gene. The V and J ends lost 6 bases and 4 bases respectively, with 7 bases between them. The CDR3 length is 12 residues. Germline assignment: CDR1 SGHNT and CDR2 YENEEA. Here the CDR3 reads CASSPGYNEQFF. The CDR3, as DNA: TGTGCCAGCAGTCCCGGATACAATGAGCAGTTCTTC.

The chain combines TRBV27 with TRBJ1-1, with D possibly being TRBD1 (5 bases). Trimming shortened V by 4 bases and J by 2 bases, and 11 bases separated the two germline ends. CDR3 length equals 14 residues. CDR1 is MNHEY, CDR2 SMNVEV, per germline (reference sequence). The CDR3 is CASSWRGGNTEAFF. The DNA for the CDR3 is TGTGCCAGCAGTTGGCGGGGGGGAAACACTGAAGCTTTCTTT.

This clone was observed a handful of times. The chain uses TRBV24-1 and TRBJ1-1, with TRBD1 matching over 7 bases. The CDR3 runs 14 residues. V shed 9 bases, J shed 1 base, and the junction held 7 bases outside the gene matches. Germline lookup yields CDR1 KGHDR and CDR2 SFDVKD. The CDR3 region is CATRNGDRNTEAFF. CDR3 bases: TGTGCCACCCGGAACGGGGACAGGAACACTGAAGCTTTCTTT.

This chain connects TRBV6-2 or TRBV6-3 to TRBJ2-3; 10 positions match TRBD2. Germline CDR1 and CDR2: MNHEY and SVGEGT. After removal of 6 bases from V and 4 bases from J, the junction contained 7 bases not matched to a gene. This CDR3 is 15 amino acids long. CDR3 bases: TGTGCCAGCAGCCTCGCTAGCGGGAGATCAGATACGCAGTATTTT. This encodes CASSLASGRSDTQYF.

The chain employs TRBV5-4 and TRBJ2-2; 11 nucleotides match TRBD1. The V gene end was trimmed by 1 base and the J gene end by 2 bases; junction bases not matched to a gene: 1. Germline V gives CDR1 SGHNT, CDR2 YYREEE (reference sequence). This CDR3 has 16 residues. CDR3 nucleotide sequence: TGTGCCAGCAGCTTGAGGACAGGGGGCAACACCGGGGAGCTGTTTTTT. Amino acids: CASSLRTGGNTGELFF.

This clone was picked up a small number of times. This rearrangement joins TRBV29-1 to TRBJ2-7; D may correspond to TRBD1 or TRBD2 (5 bases each). V was clipped by 7 bases and J by 2 bases, with 12 bases between them. The CDR3 is 12 residues long. Germline CDR1 reads SQVTM; CDR2 reads ANQGSEA. CDR3 DNA sequence: TGCAGCGCAGCTAGAGGGGCCTACGAGCAGTACTTC. This codes for CSAARGAYEQYF.

The chain is built from TRBV4-1 and TRBJ1-4, with TRBD1 identical over 9 bases. The CDR3 covers 18 residues. The germline gives CDR1 MGHRA, CDR2 YSYEKL. V lost 4 bases and J lost 6; bases outside the gene matches: 15. The CDR3 region is CASSRSGTGRGRDEKLFF. The CDR3 DNA reads as TGCGCCAGCAGCCGCTCCGGGACAGGGAGGGGTAGGGATGAAAAACTGTTTTTT.

This clone was recorded once. The chain employs TRBV6-2 or TRBV6-3 and TRBJ1-5; TRBD1 matches 8 bases. V lost 5 bases to trimming and J lost 3 bases; unmatched junction nucleotides: 3. CDR1 and CDR2 from the germline V gene are MNHEY and SVGEGT. The CDR3 runs to 14 residues. CDR3 amino acids: CASSPDRDNQPQHF. CDR3 in DNA: TGTGCCAGCAGTCCGGACAGGGACAATCAGCCCCAGCATTTT.

Notes on this clone: One junction end disagrees with the germline gene, perhaps due to a read error. V is TRBV6-4 and J is TRBJ1-6; 7 positions agree with TRBD1. CDR3 length: 15 amino acids. The germline CDR1 and CDR2 sequences are MRHNA and SNTAGT. The DNA of the CDR3 is TGTGCCAGCAGTGACTCCTCACAGGGGAACTCACCTCTCCACTTT. Amino acids: CASSDSSQGNSPLHF.

For this clone: One end of the junction varies from germline; a read error may be responsible. The chain links TRBV4-2 to TRBJ1-2, with D possibly matching TRBD1 (5 bases). There are 16 residues in the CDR3. Germline V gives CDR1 LGHNA, CDR2 YNFKEQ. CDR3 loop: CASTQATWRGGKGYTF. In DNA, the CDR3 is TGTGCCAGCACCCAAGCTACATGGAGGGGTGGTAAAGGCTACACCTTC.

The rearrangement links TRBV6-5 to TRBJ2-5, with 11 bases lining up with TRBD2. The CDR3 covers 16 residues. Per the germline V gene, CDR1 is MNHEY and CDR2 is SVGAGI. Germline trimming cut 2 bases from V and 4 bases from J; bases unmatched to any gene: 6. The CDR3 DNA follows: TGTGCCAGCAGTTACCAGGGACTAGCGGTCCCAGAGACCCAGTACTTC. Protein: CASSYQGLAVPETQYF.

This sequence joins TRBV27 and TRBJ1-5; D ambiguous. Trimming took off 3 bases at V and 2 bases at J, with 11 bases between the two ends. Germline lookup yields CDR1 MNHEY and CDR2 SMNVEV (reference sequence). This CDR3 is 15 amino acids long. In DNA, the CDR3 is TGTGCCAGCAGTTTGGACCCGGGAGGCAATCAGCCCCAGCATTTT. It is translated as CASSLDPGGNQPQHF.

This chain links TRBV5-6 with TRBJ1-3; tentative D call: TRBD1 (5 bases). The CDR3 is 14 amino acids. Germline V CDR1 and CDR2: SGHDT, YYEEEE. Trimming left V 2 bases short and J 0 bases short, with 6 bases between. Written as DNA, the CDR3 is TGTGCCAGCAGCTTCGGGGGCTCTGGAAACACCATATATTTT. Protein product: CASSFGGSGNTIYF. The full variable domain, with the rest looked up from reference TRBV5-6 and TRBJ1-3, is DAGVTQSPTHLIKTRGQQVTLRCSPKSGHDTVSWYQQALGQGPQFIFQYYEEEERQRGNFPDRFSGHQFPNYSSELNVNALLLGDSALYLCASSFGGSGNTIYFGEGSWLTVV.

In its sample, this clone was seen a few times. The chain joins TRBV3-1 (or the pseudogene TRBV3-2) to TRBJ2-4; 10 positions match TRBD2. The CDR3 runs to 17 residues. J was trimmed by 7 bases and V by 1 base; bases with no gene match: 10. CDR1 is LGHDT and CDR2 is YNNKEL in the germline V gene (reference sequence). The CDR3 reads CASSQVPLAGVVNIQYF. The CDR3 DNA sequence: TGTGCCAGCAGCCAAGTCCCGCTAGCGGGAGTAGTCAACATTCAGTACTTC.

The chain joins TRBV5-1 to TRBJ2-1; 8 nucleotides agree with TRBD2. The CDR3 consists of 16 residues. CDR1 is SGHRS and CDR2 is YFSETQ in the germline V gene. The ends lost 4 bases at V and 3 bases at J; junction bases unmatched: 9. The CDR3 sequence is CASSPAGTSIYNEQFF. The CDR3 DNA follows: TGCGCCAGCAGCCCGGCGGGGACTAGTATCTACAATGAGCAGTTCTTC.

The chain combines TRBV3-1 (or the pseudogene TRBV3-2) with TRBJ1-5, with D possibly TRBD1 on 5 matching bases. The V end was cut by 0 bases, the J end by 2 bases, with 11 bases between. In germline, CDR1 is LGHDT, CDR2 YNNKEL (reference sequence). CDR3 length: 16 amino acids. CDR3 amino acids: CASSQETGHGNQPQHF. In DNA, the CDR3 is TGTGCCAGCAGCCAAGAGACGGGGCACGGCAATCAGCCCCAGCATTTT.